This T cell receptor (beta chain) emerged from a study of blood T cell repertoires in COVID-19. Study-wide context: Sites across the United States, Italy and Spain contributed samples from acute and convalescent COVID-19. PBMCs, B-cell-depleted T cells, or T cells provided the cDNA or gDNA that made up the material.

The CDR3 length is 15 residues. The V gene's germline CDR1 is LGHDT and CDR2 YNNKEL (reference sequence). With V trimmed by 2 bases and J by 5 bases, 4 bases remained unmatched. Original data processing: Quantification of nucleated cells was approximated via reference gene primer amplification. Here immunoSEQ multiplex PCR was the method, and the copy in TCRdb shows in-frame clones only, minus some. Clone size and the V and J calls come from that table; the DNA yielded D and trimming. This table has approximately 130,000 clones, roughly 79% appearing once. This TCR came from a human donor in a cohort sampled during active COVID-19. Sequencing was carried out using peripheral blood. V gene TRBV3-1 (or the pseudogene TRBV3-2) combines with J gene TRBJ2-3; 10 bases agree with TRBD2. The DNA of the CDR3 is TGTGCCAGCAGCCAAACTAGCGGGGTTGTAGATACGCAGTATTTT. It codes for CASSQTSGVVDTQYF.